This T cell receptor (beta chain) was identified in a study of cytomegalovirus exposure and HLA in healthy donors. The repertoire was sequenced with immunoSEQ multiplex PCR; TCRdb's copy has only in-frame clones and lacks some. The table lists 150,000 or so clones, around nine tenths of them singletons. CDR3 length: 17 amino acids. The germline CDR1 and CDR2 sequences are LNHNV and YYDKDF (reference sequence). V gave up 5 bases and J gave up 2 bases, with 19 bases separating them. The rearrangement joins TRBV15 to TRBJ1-5; TRBD1 is a possible D gene (6 bases). This TCR derives from a man aged 18 to 29 in good health and CMV-seropositive. Sequencing was performed on PBMCs. The CDR3 DNA follows: TGTGCCACCAGCGGCGCAGGGTCGCGGGGGCGCAATCAGCCCCAGCATTTT. Protein sequence: CATSGAGSRGRNQPQHF.